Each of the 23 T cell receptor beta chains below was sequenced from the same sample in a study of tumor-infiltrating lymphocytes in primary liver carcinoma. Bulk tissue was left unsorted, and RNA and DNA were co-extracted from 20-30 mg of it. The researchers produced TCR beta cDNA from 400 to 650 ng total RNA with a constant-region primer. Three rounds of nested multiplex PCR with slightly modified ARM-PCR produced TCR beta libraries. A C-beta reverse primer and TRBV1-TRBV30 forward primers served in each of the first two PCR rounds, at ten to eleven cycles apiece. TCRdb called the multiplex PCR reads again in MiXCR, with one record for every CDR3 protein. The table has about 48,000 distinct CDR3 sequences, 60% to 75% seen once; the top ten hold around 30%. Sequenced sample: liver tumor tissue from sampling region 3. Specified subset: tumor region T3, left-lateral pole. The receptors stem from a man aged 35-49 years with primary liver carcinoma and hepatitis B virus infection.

Here the CDR3 DNA reads TGCAGCTCGCGGCTGAATTCGGGAAAGCAGTACTTC. Protein product: CSSRLNSGKQYF. The V and J genes are TRBV29-1 and TRBJ2-7, with TRBD2 as a possible D gene (5 bases). The CDR3 sequence is 12 residues long. Per germline, CDR1 SQVTM and CDR2 ANQGSEA. V shed 8 bases and J shed 8 bases, with 19 bases lying between them.

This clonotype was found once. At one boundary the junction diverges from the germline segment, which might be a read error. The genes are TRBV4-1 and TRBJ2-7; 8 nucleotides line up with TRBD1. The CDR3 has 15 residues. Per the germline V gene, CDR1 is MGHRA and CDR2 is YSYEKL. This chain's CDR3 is CASSQKRDRRHEQYF. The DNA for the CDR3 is TGTGCCAGCAGCCAAAAACGGGACAGGAGGCACGAGCAGTACTTC.

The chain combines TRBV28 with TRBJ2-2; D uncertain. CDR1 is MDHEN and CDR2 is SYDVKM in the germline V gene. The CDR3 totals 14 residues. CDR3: CDSSQYLNTGELFF. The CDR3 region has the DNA TGTGATAGCAGCCAATACTTGAACACCGGGGAGCTGTTTTTT.

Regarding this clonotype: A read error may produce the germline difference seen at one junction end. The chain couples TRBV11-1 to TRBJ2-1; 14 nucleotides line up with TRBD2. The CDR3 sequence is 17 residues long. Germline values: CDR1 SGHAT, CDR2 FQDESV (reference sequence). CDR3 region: CDSSLGLAGEVDNDQFF. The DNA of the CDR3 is TGTGATAGCAGCCTGGGACTAGCGGGAGAAGTTGACAATGACCAGTTCTTC.

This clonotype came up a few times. The CDR3: CASSLRGGLAAYRSEELFF. CDR3 nucleotides: TGTGCCAGCAGCTTAAGAGGGGGACTAGCGGCTTACAGATCCGAGGAGCTGTTTTTT. This chain uses TRBV7-3 with TRBJ2-2; 11 positions match TRBD2. Germline loops: CDR1 SGHTA, CDR2 FQGTGA. CDR3 size: 19 residues. Trimming at V came to 1 base and at J to 10 bases, leaving 17 bases not matched to a gene.

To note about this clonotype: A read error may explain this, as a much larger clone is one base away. In DNA, the CDR3 is TGTGCCAGCAGTCTAGGAGTGGGACGCCTTAATTCACCCCCCCACTTT. It translates to CASSLGVGRLNSPPHF. V usage is TRBV12-3 or TRBV12-4 and J usage is TRBJ1-6; the D gene is possibly TRBD1 (5 bases). This CDR3 comprises 16 residues.

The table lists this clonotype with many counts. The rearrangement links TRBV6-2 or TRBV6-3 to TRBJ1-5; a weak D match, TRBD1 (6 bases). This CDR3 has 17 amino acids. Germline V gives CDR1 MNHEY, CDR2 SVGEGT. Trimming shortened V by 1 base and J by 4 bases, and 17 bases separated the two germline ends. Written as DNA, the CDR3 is TGTGCCAGCAGTTACTATGGGCAGGGGTTAGAGAATCAGCCCCAGCATTTT. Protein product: CASSYYGQGLENQPQHF.

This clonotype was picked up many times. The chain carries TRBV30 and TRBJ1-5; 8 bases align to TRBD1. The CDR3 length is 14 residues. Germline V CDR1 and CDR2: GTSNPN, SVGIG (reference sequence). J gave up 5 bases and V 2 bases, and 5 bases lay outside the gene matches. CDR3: CAWSQGATDQPQHF. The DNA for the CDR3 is TGTGCCTGGAGTCAGGGGGCGACGGATCAGCCCCAGCATTTT.

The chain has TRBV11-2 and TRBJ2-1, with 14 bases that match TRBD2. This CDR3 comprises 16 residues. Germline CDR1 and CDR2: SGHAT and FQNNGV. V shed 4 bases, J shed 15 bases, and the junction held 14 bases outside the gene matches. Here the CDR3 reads CASSYSTTSGRGGGFF. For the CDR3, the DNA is TGTGCCAGCAGCTACTCCACGACTAGCGGGAGGGGAGGTGGGTTCTTC.

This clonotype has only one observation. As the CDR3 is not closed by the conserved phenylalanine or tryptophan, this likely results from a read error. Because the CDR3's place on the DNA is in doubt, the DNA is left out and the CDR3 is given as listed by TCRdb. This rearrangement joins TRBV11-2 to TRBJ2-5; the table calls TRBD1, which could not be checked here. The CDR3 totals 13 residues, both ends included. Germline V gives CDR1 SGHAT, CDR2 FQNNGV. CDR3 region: CASGGGNQETQHL.

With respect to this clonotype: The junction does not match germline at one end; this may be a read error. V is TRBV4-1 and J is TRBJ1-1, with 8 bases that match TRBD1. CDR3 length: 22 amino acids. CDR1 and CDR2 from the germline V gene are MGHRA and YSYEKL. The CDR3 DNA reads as TGCGCAAGCAGCCAAGATCTAGTCCCCAGTGACAGGGGCAGACCCCTGGTCACTGAAGGGTTCTTT. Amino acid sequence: CASSQDLVPSDRGRPLVTEGFF.

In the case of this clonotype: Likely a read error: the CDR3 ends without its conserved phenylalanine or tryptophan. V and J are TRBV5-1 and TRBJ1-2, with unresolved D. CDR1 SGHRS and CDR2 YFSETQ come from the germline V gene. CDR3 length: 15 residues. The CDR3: CASGLVLEANYGYTI. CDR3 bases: TGCGCCAGCGGCTTGGTGCTGGAGGCAAACTATGGCTACACCATC.

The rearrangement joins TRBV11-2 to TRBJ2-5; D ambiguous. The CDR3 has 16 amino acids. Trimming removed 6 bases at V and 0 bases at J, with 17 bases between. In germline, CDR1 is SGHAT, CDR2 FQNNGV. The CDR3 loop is CASRSLYTAHQETQYF. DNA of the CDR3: TGTGCCAGCAGATCCCTGTACACGGCCCACCAAGAGACCCAGTACTTC.

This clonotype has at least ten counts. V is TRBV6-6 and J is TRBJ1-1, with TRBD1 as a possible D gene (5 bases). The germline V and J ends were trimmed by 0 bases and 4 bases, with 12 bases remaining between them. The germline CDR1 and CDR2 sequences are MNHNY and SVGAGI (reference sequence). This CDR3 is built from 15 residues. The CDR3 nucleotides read TGTGCCAGCAGTTACTCCTTTGACAGTCCCACTGAAGCTTTCTTT. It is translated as CASSYSFDSPTEAFF.

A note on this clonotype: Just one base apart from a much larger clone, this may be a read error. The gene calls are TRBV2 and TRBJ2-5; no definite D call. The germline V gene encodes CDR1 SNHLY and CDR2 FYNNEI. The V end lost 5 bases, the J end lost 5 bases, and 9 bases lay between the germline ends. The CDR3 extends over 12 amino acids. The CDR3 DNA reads TGTGCCAGCAGTAGACAAGCGGAGACCCAGTACTTC. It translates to CASSRQAETQYF.

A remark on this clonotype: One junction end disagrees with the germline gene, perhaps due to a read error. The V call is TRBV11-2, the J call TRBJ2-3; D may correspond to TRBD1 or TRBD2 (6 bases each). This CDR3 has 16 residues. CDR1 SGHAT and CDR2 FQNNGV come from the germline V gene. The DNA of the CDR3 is TGTGTCAGCAGTTTGGAGTACGGGGGCAGCACAGATACACAGTATTTT. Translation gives CVSSLEYGGSTDTQYF.

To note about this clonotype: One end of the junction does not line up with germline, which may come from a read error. CDR3 in amino acids: CASSSTGGRRYGQYF. The DNA for the CDR3 is TGTGCGAGCAGCTCTACAGGGGGCCGGAGGTACGGGCAATACTTC. The chain combines TRBV11-2 with TRBJ2-7; 9 bases agree with TRBD1. In germline, CDR1 is SGHAT, CDR2 FQNNGV. The CDR3 spans 15 residues. Looking up the rest from reference TRBV11-2 and TRBJ2-7 gives the full variable domain: EAGVAQSPRYKIIEKRQSVAFWCNPISGHATLYWYQQILGQGPKLLIQFQNNGVVDDSQLPKDRFSAERLKGVDSTLKIQPAKLEDSAVYLCASSSTGGRRYGQYFGPGTRLTVT.

The CDR3 is CASSPLLWEQFF. The CDR3 DNA sequence: TGTGCCAGCAGCCCGCTATTGTGGGAACAGTTCTTC. This chain joins TRBV11-2 and TRBJ2-1; D gene uncertain. CDR3 size: 12 residues. Germline V lookup: CDR1 SGHAT, CDR2 FQNNGV. Deletions cut 5 bases from V and 13 bases from J, with 15 bases between.

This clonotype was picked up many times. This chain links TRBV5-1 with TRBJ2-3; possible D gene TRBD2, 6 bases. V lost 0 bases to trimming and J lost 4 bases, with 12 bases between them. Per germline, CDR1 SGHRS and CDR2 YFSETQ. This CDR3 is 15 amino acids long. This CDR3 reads CASSLGQSGADTQYF. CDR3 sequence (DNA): TGCGCCAGCAGCTTGGGGCAGTCGGGGGCAGATACGCAGTATTTT.

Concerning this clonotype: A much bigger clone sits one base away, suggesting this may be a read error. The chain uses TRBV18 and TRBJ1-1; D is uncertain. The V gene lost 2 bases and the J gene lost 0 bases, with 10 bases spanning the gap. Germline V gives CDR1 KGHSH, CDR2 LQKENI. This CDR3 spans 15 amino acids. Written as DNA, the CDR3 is TGTGCCAGCTCACCAAGACTGGGCGTGAACACTGAAGCTTTCTTT. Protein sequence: CASSPRLGVNTEAFF.

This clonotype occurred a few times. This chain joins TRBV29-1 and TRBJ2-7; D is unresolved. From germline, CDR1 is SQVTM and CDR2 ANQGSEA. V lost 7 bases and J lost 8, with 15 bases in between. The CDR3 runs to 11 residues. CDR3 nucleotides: TGCAGCGCTAGGCTTGATTACAAGCAGTACTTC. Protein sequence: CSARLDYKQYF.

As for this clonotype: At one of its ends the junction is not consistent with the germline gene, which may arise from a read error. The CDR3 sequence is CSIGRAVLNNGELFF. CDR3 nucleotide sequence: TGCAGCATTGGGCGAGCGGTACTGAACAACGGGGAGCTGTTTTTT. This chain uses TRBV29-1 with TRBJ2-2; TRBD2 might be the D (5 bases). The germline gives CDR1 SQVTM, CDR2 ANQGSEA. CDR3 length equals 15 residues.

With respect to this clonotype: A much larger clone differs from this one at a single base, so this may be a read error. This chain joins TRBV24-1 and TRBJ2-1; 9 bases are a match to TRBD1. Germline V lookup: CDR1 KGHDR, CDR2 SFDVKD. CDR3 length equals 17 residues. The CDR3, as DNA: TGTGCCACCAGTGATTTCCCGGGGACAGGGAAAGGGAATGGGCAGTTCTTC. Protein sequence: CATSDFPGTGKGNGQFF.